This passage covers 3 T cell receptor beta chains from one sample sequenced in a study of shared clonotypes between healthy human individuals. Measured with immunoSEQ multiplex PCR; TCRdb has only the in-frame clones, and not every one. The data hold over 850,000 clones, with around three quarters observed a single time. The sample was memory CD4+ T cells from PBMCs. Subset denoted: CD45RA-negative fraction. The receptors shown here come from a man younger than 30 in good health. Some clones in this sample may be carry-over from other donors' samples.

This chain connects TRBV2 to TRBJ1-2; 7 positions match TRBD1. From germline, CDR1 is SNHLY and CDR2 FYNNEI. The V segment lost 6 bases and the J segment 0 bases; nucleotides outside the gene matches: 10. CDR3 length: 16 amino acids. The CDR3 DNA follows: TGTGCCAGCAGCTATGGGGAGGGGGCAGCTAACTATGGCTACACCTTC. This sequence encodes CASSYGEGAANYGYTF.

This clone was detected many times. The chain links TRBV5-1 to TRBJ2-5; TRBD2 matches 7 bases. With V trimmed by 7 bases and J by 2 bases, 5 bases remained unmatched. The CDR3 covers 13 residues. Germline CDR1 is SGHRS and CDR2 is YFSETQ. As DNA, the CDR3 is TGCGCCAGCCCACTAGCGAATCAAGAGACCCAGTACTTC. It translates to CASPLANQETQYF. Drawing the rest from reference TRBV5-1 and TRBJ2-5, the complete variable domain is KAGVTQTPRYLIKTRGQQVTLSCSPISGHRSVSWYQQTPGQGLQFLFEYFSETQRNKGNFPGRFSGRQFSNSRSEMNVSTLELGDSALYLCASPLANQETQYFGPGTRLLVL.

This chain joins TRBV7-8 and TRBJ2-1, with TRBD2 matching over 9 bases. Germline trimming cut 5 bases from V and 4 bases from J; bases unmatched to any gene: 9. CDR3 length: 16 residues. Germline assignment: CDR1 SGHVS and CDR2 FQNEAQ. Written as DNA, the CDR3 is TGTGCCAGCAGCAGACTAGCGGAGCACCTTTACAATGAGCAGTTCTTC. It encodes CASSRLAEHLYNEQFF.